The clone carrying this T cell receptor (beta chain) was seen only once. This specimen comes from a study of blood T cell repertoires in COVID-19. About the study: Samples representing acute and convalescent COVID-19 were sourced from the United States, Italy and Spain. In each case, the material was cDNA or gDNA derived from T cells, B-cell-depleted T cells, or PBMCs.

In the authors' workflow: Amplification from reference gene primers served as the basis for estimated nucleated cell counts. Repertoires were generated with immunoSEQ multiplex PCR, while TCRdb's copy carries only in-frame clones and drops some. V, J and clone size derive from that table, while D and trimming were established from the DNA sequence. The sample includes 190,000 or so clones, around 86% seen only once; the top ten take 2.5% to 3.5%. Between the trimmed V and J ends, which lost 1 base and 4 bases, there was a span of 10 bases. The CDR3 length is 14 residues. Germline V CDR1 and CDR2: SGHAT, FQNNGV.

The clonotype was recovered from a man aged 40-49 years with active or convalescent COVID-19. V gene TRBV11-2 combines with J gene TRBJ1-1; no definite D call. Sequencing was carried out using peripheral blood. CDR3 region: CASSLVGSGTEAFF. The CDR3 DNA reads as TGTGCCAGCAGCTTAGTCGGGTCTGGCACTGAAGCTTTCTTT. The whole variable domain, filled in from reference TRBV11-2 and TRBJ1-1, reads EAGVAQSPRYKIIEKRQSVAFWCNPISGHATLYWYQQILGQGPKLLIQFQNNGVVDDSQLPKDRFSAERLKGVDSTLKIQPAKLEDSAVYLCASSLVGSGTEAFFGQGTRLTVV.